This TCR beta chain was identified in a study of T cell repertoires in cytomegalovirus infection. Study background: CMV epitopes, recently identified HLA-C-restricted and well-studied HLA-B-restricted, were used. Matching HLA type, along with CMV infection, was indicated by public TCR beta signatures.

Study-level findings and limits: The study found HLA-C-restricted CMV-specific TCR beta clonotypes dominating the ex vivo response. Individuals carrying CMV plus the relevant HLA were identified by cumulative frequency of public TCR beta families.

TCRdb reprocessed the reads via MiXCR and lists one record per CDR3 protein. The table shows some 500,000 distinct CDR3 sequences, with 35% to 50% occurring only once. As for this clonotype: Its antigen is as yet unknown.

The germline CDR1 and CDR2 sequences are SGHVS and FQNEAQ. The CDR3 sequence is 14 residues long. The V segment lost 2 bases and the J segment 5 bases; nucleotides outside the gene matches: 4. J is TRBJ2-7 and V is TRBV7-8; 9 bases align to TRBD1. Source: cultured PBMCs, taken from culture after CMV antigen stimulation. This TCR derives from a human donor in good health (CMV status not recorded). Some clones in this sample may be carry-over from other donors' samples. The CDR3 reads CASSLRDRVDEQYF. CDR3 coding DNA: TGTGCCAGCAGCTTAAGGGACAGGGTCGACGAGCAGTACTTC.